Below are 17 T cell receptor beta chains sequenced from a single sample in a study of T cell responses to AZD1222 COVID-19 vaccine. Sequencing was performed with immunoSEQ multiplex PCR; in TCRdb, only in-frame clones are kept and a portion is missing. Of approximately 140,000 clones detected, 93% appear once; the ten largest clones hold around 0.9%. The sequencing here drew on peripheral blood, taken on day 0 of MenACWY control vaccination. The receptors stem from an adult in good health.

The chain combines TRBV7-2 with TRBJ2-4, with 7 bases lining up with TRBD1. The V segment lost 5 bases and the J segment 0 bases; nucleotides outside the gene matches: 13. Germline V lookup: CDR1 SGHTA, CDR2 FQGNSA. This CDR3 comprises 18 residues. CDR3 region: CASSSWTGSHIAKNIQYF. CDR3 nucleotides: TGTGCCAGCAGCAGCTGGACAGGAAGCCACATAGCCAAAAACATTCAGTACTTC.

V gene TRBV11-2 combines with J gene TRBJ2-7; 10 positions match TRBD1. V lost 5 bases, J lost 2 bases, and 6 bases stayed unmatched. The germline V gene encodes CDR1 SGHAT and CDR2 FQNNGV. The CDR3 length is 15 residues. The CDR3 is CASSVGQGGPYEQYF. The DNA for the CDR3 is TGTGCCAGCAGCGTCGGACAGGGGGGACCCTACGAGCAGTACTTC.

This chain joins TRBV5-1 and TRBJ1-1; TRBD1 is a possible D gene (5 bases). Trimming took off 7 bases at V and 11 bases at J, with 21 bases between the two ends. Germline CDR1 SGHRS, CDR2 YFSETQ. The CDR3 loop spans 13 amino acids. The CDR3 loop reads CASGLTGLMGAFF. The CDR3 nucleotides are TGCGCCAGCGGGCTAACAGGCCTCATGGGGGCTTTCTTT.

V usage is TRBV6-2 or TRBV6-3 and J usage is TRBJ2-7, with D tentatively TRBD2 (6 bases). The V gene lost 6 bases and the J gene lost 2 bases, with 14 bases spanning the gap. Germline CDR1 is MNHEY and CDR2 is SVGEGT. CDR3 length: 14 amino acids. For the CDR3, the DNA is TGTGCCAGCAGCAACGCGGGACTTGCCTACGAGCAGTACTTC. It yields the protein CASSNAGLAYEQYF.

The chain has TRBV19 and TRBJ2-3, with D tentatively TRBD1 (5 bases). Germline loops: CDR1 LNHDA, CDR2 SQIVND (reference sequence). The CDR3 has 15 amino acids. V was cut by 5 bases and J by 1 base, with 13 bases left in between. The CDR3 reads CASSLPGQGTDTQYF. CDR3 nucleotide sequence: TGTGCCAGTAGTCTCCCAGGGCAGGGCACAGATACGCAGTATTTT.

CDR3 loop: CASSQSTAANTEAFF. The CDR3 nucleotides read TGCGCCAGCAGCCAATCCACAGCCGCGAACACTGAAGCTTTCTTT. The chain couples TRBV4-3 to TRBJ1-1; D remains ambiguous. Per germline, CDR1 LGHNA and CDR2 YSLEER. Trimming took 2 bases from V and 1 from J, leaving 11 bases between them. CDR3 length equals 15 residues.

This chain uses TRBV27 with TRBJ2-1, with 9 bases lining up with TRBD1. The trim removed 4 bases at V and 8 bases at J, leaving 15 bases unmatched. Germline lookup yields CDR1 MNHEY and CDR2 SMNVEV (reference sequence). The CDR3 contains 17 residues. The chain's CDR3 is CASSSAGTGYLVDEQFF. As DNA, the CDR3 is TGTGCCAGCAGTTCCGCCGGGACAGGGTATTTGGTTGATGAGCAGTTCTTC.

The gene calls are TRBV3-1 (or the pseudogene TRBV3-2) and TRBJ2-7; 8 positions match TRBD1. This CDR3 has 15 amino acids. Germline CDR1 LGHDT, CDR2 YNNKEL (reference sequence). Trimming removed 4 bases from V and 7 bases from J; junction bases left unmatched: 12. In DNA, the CDR3 is TGTGCCAGCAGCCCCTCTTTGAGACAGGGGAAGGAGCAGTACTTC. Protein sequence: CASSPSLRQGKEQYF.

Only one count was recorded for this clone. This chain uses TRBV5-1 with TRBJ2-3; D gene ambiguous. CDR1 and CDR2 (germline): SGHRS, YFSETQ. The V end lost 5 bases, the J end lost 0 bases, and 13 bases lay between the germline ends. CDR3 length equals 15 residues. The CDR3 is CASSPALRSTDTQYF. CDR3 bases: TGCGCCAGCAGTCCCGCTTTAAGGAGCACAGATACGCAGTATTTT.

CDR3 DNA: TGTGCCAGCTCACCAACGCCCGACGGGGACACTGAAGCTTTCTTT. Translated, it gives CASSPTPDGDTEAFF. The gene calls are TRBV18 and TRBJ1-1; D is undetermined. Germline V gene data show CDR1 as KGHSH and CDR2 as LQKENI. V shed 2 bases and J shed 3 bases, with 13 bases lying between them. CDR3 length: 15 residues. The variable domain in full, with the rest retrieved from reference TRBV18 and TRBJ1-1, is NAGVMQNPRHLVRRRGQEARLRCSPMKGHSHVYWYRQLPEEGLKFMVYLQKENIIDESGMPKERFSAEFPKEGPSILRIQQVVRGDSAAYFCASSPTPDGDTEAFFGQGTRLTVV.

V usage is TRBV27 and J usage is TRBJ1-2, with 8 bases identical to TRBD1. Germline assignment: CDR1 MNHEY and CDR2 SMNVEV (reference sequence). The V gene end was trimmed by 3 bases and the J gene end by 4 bases; junction bases not matched to a gene: 10. CDR3 length: 16 residues. The CDR3 coding sequence is TGTGCCAGCAGTTTCAGGCAGGGGGCCGGGCCCTATGGCTACACCTTC. Its protein is CASSFRQGAGPYGYTF.

This clone appeared once. The chain joins TRBV2 to TRBJ1-1; perhaps TRBD1 as D (6 bases). The germline V gene encodes CDR1 SNHLY and CDR2 FYNNEI. Between the trimmed V and J ends, which lost 7 bases and 0 bases, there was a span of 12 bases. This CDR3 contains 14 residues. CDR3 DNA sequence: TGTGCCAGCAATCGAGGGGGGATGAACACTGAAGCTTTCTTT. Translated: CASNRGGMNTEAFF.

V usage is TRBV11-2 and J usage is TRBJ2-6, with 11 bases fitting TRBD2. Germline V CDR1 and CDR2: SGHAT, FQNNGV. V dropped 6 bases and J dropped 3; count of bases not matched to a gene: 7. This CDR3 comprises 17 residues. CDR3 sequence reads: CASRPLAGEYGANVLTF. In DNA, the CDR3 is TGTGCCAGCAGACCACTAGCGGGAGAATATGGGGCCAACGTCCTGACTTTC.

This chain connects TRBV7-8 to TRBJ1-1; 7 bases fit TRBD1. This CDR3 has 14 residues. V lost 5 bases, J lost 5 bases, and 8 bases stayed unmatched. Germline V gene sequence: CDR1 SGHVS, CDR2 FQNEAQ. The CDR3 bases are TGTGCCAGCAGCCTTCGGGACAGTGGAACTGAAGCTTTCTTT. It translates to CASSLRDSGTEAFF.

The chain links TRBV19 to TRBJ2-2; TRBD1 matches at 8 bases. This CDR3 spans 14 amino acids. V lost 8 bases to trimming and J lost 2 bases; unmatched junction nucleotides: 4. Per the germline V gene, CDR1 is LNHDA and CDR2 is SQIVND (reference sequence). In DNA form, the CDR3 reads TGTGCCAGTTGGGACAGGACTAACACCGGGGAGCTGTTTTTT. It translates to CASWDRTNTGELFF.

CDR3 residues: CASSSTGTGSEKLFF. The CDR3 coding sequence is TGCGCCAGCAGCTCCACCGGGACAGGGTCTGAAAAACTGTTTTTT. The J gene is TRBJ1-4, the V gene TRBV5-1; TRBD1 agrees at 9 bases. V shed 3 bases and J 7 bases; nucleotides not matched to a gene: 7. The V gene's germline CDR1 is SGHRS and CDR2 YFSETQ. This CDR3 is built from 15 residues.

The chain carries TRBV4-1 and TRBJ2-7, with D perhaps TRBD1 or TRBD2 (5 bases each). Trimming pared 2 bases from V and 0 bases from J, leaving 14 bases between. Germline lookup yields CDR1 MGHRA and CDR2 YSYEKL. CDR3 length equals 16 residues. This CDR3 reads CASSQYGTVSSYEQYF. Written as DNA, the CDR3 is TGCGCCAGCAGCCAATATGGGACGGTGAGCTCCTACGAGCAGTACTTC.